This T cell receptor (beta chain) came from a study of spatial heterogeneity in lung cancer. CDR3 length: 16 amino acids. V dropped 6 bases and J dropped 1 base, with 18 bases sitting between them. Germline CDR1 and CDR2: MDHEN and SYDVKM. Findings and limits, study-wide: Expanded tumor TCRs that were ubiquitous appeared in blood more at resection than follow-up.

From the 5' RACE reads, TCRdb called clonotypes with MiXCR, one entry per CDR3 protein. The table has about 82,000 distinct CDR3 sequences, roughly 12% seen once; the top ten hold about 4.6%. This clonotype was seen many times. What it binds is not known. Time point noted: sample taken at primary tumor resection. Whole RNA, which was extracted from tumor, nontumor lung tissue or frozen PBMC, was sequenced without any cell sorting. The donors, 70 or so patients with untreated early-stage non-small cell lung cancer, provided the samples. The TCR was taken from a male donor with early-stage non-small cell lung cancer. The input for sequencing was PBMCs, taken at surgery. The V gene is TRBV28, the J gene TRBJ1-1; D unclear. The CDR3 loop reads CASRSGRAKTNTEAFF. CDR3 coding DNA: TGTGCCAGCAGAAGCGGACGGGCGAAAACGAACACTGAAGCTTTCTTT. Full variable domain (missing parts from reference TRBV28 and TRBJ1-1): DVKVTQSSRYLVKRTGEKVFLECVQDMDHENMFWYRQDPGLGLRLIYFSYDVKMKEKGDIPEGYSVSREKKERFSLILESASTNQTSMYLCASRSGRAKTNTEAFFGQGTRLTVV.